These 5 T cell receptor beta chains were sequenced from one sample in a study of CD8 T cells in Susac syndrome. With random hexamers, roughly 0.5 to 1 ug RNA was reverse transcribed. From the immunoSEQ multiplex PCR reads, TCRdb called clonotypes with MiXCR, one entry per CDR3 protein. This table has roughly 200,000 distinct CDR3 sequences, 90% to 95% appearing once. Sequencing used CD8+ T cells from PBMCs. These receptors were obtained from a human donor with multiple sclerosis.

This clonotype was detected only a few times. The chain is built from TRBV4-2 and TRBJ2-7; the D is unclear. The CDR3 runs 15 residues. Trimming took off 0 bases at V and 3 bases at J, with 12 bases between the two ends. The germline gives CDR1 LGHNA, CDR2 YNFKEQ. CDR3 bases: TGTGCCAGCAGCCAAGAACTCCGTTTACACTACGAGCAGTACTTC. This codes for CASSQELRLHYEQYF.

The chain links TRBV19 to TRBJ2-2; no firm D call. The CDR3 is 11 residues long. V dropped 6 bases and J dropped 8 bases, with 7 bases sitting between them. In germline, CDR1 is LNHDA, CDR2 SQIVND (reference sequence). The CDR3 sequence is CASSLRGELFF. Written as DNA, the CDR3 is TGTGCCAGTAGCTTGAGGGGGGAGCTGTTTTTT.

J is TRBJ2-1 and V is TRBV20-1; D uncertain. Trimming stripped 4 bases from V and 8 bases from J, with 9 bases between. The CDR3 has 11 residues. The V gene's germline CDR1 is DFQATT and CDR2 SNEGSKA (reference sequence). CDR3 DNA sequence: TGCAGTGCTACTGAGCTGGATGAGCAGTTCTTC. Amino acid sequence: CSATELDEQFF.

The chain employs TRBV12-3 or TRBV12-4 and TRBJ2-1, with 7 bases that match TRBD2. The CDR3 runs 16 residues. V was pared by 6 bases and J by 8 bases, with 16 bases of the junction left unmatched. Here the CDR3 DNA reads TGTGCCAGCAGACGAACCGGGACTATTATTGGGGATGAGCAGTTCTTC. The encoded protein is CASRRTGTIIGDEQFF.

The chain couples TRBV9 to TRBJ2-7, with D perhaps given as TRBD1 or TRBD2 (5 bases each). The germline CDR1 and CDR2 sequences are SGDLS and YYNGEE. V was trimmed by 4 bases and J by 7 bases, leaving 12 bases between them. This CDR3 spans 12 amino acids. The chain's CDR3 is CASSPGRGEQYF. Written as DNA, the CDR3 is TGTGCCAGCAGCCCAGGGAGAGGGGAGCAGTACTTC.